Below, 18 T cell receptor beta chains from the same sample are listed, as sequenced in a study of T cell responses to AZD1222 COVID-19 vaccine. The assay was immunoSEQ multiplex PCR, and TCRdb's table has in-frame clones only and misses some. The sample has about 120,000 clones, about four fifths seen once; the top ten hold roughly 4.8%. Sequenced here: peripheral blood, sampled on day 0 of AZD1222 vaccination. These receptors came from an adult in good health.

The chain links TRBV24-1 to TRBJ2-5; possibly TRBD2 for D (6 bases). CDR1 is KGHDR, CDR2 SFDVKD, per germline. The ends were cut back, 5 bases at V and 2 bases at J, with 11 bases in the middle. The CDR3 is 14 amino acids. Written as DNA, the CDR3 is TGTGCCACCAGTGCCGCGGGACTTCAAGAGACCCAGTACTTC. This codes for CATSAAGLQETQYF.

This clone was seen a handful of times. The V gene is TRBV12-3 or TRBV12-4, the J gene TRBJ1-1; 7 bases fit TRBD1. The CDR3 has 13 amino acids. V lost 7 bases, J lost 4 bases, and 6 bases stayed unmatched. The CDR3 nucleotides read TGTGCCAGCACCCCACAGGGGATCACTGAAGCTTTCTTT. This translates into CASTPQGITEAFF.

The chain uses TRBV5-4 and TRBJ1-6, with D uncertain. This CDR3 is built from 14 residues. V was pared by 0 bases and J by 7 bases, with 8 bases between. Germline values: CDR1 SGHNT, CDR2 YYREEE (reference sequence). The CDR3 reads CASSLDRTNSPLHF. The CDR3 DNA follows: TGTGCCAGCAGCTTGGACCGAACGAATTCACCCCTCCACTTT.

V is TRBV19 and J is TRBJ2-1; perhaps TRBD2 as D (6 bases). Per the germline V gene, CDR1 is LNHDA and CDR2 is SQIVND (reference sequence). V gave up 3 bases and J gave up 7 bases, with 16 bases separating them. This CDR3 spans 15 amino acids. CDR3 DNA sequence: TGTGCCAGTAGTATTTGGGAGGCCCGCGGAAATGAGCAGTTCTTC. It codes for CASSIWEARGNEQFF.

The chain combines TRBV6-2 or TRBV6-3 with TRBJ1-2, with unresolved D. The germline V and J ends were trimmed by 6 bases and 2 bases, with 22 bases remaining between them. The CDR3 is made up of 17 amino acids. The V gene's germline CDR1 is MNHEY and CDR2 SVGEGT. The DNA of the CDR3 is TGTGCCAGCAGCCCGTCACGCGAGGGTTATTCGAACTATGGCTACACCTTC. Translation: CASSPSREGYSNYGYTF.

This chain connects TRBV25-1 to TRBJ1-4; D perhaps matches TRBD1 (5 bases). V was cut by 1 base and J by 6 bases, with 9 bases left in between. The CDR3 consists of 14 residues. Germline V lookup: CDR1 MGHDK, CDR2 SYGVNS. The CDR3 DNA follows: TGTGCCAGCAGTGAATCGCTGGGGCATGAAAAACTGTTTTTT. Its protein product is CASSESLGHEKLFF.

The rearrangement joins TRBV2 to TRBJ1-2, with D possibly matching TRBD1 (5 bases). The CDR3 is made up of 15 amino acids. Germline CDR1 SNHLY, CDR2 FYNNEI. The ends were cut back, 4 bases at V and 6 bases at J, with 18 bases in the middle. The CDR3 DNA reads as TGTGCCAGCAGTGGTCAGGGAATAGGATCAAATGGCTACACCTTC. Amino acid sequence: CASSGQGIGSNGYTF.

This chain connects TRBV2 to TRBJ1-5; unclear D gene. The V gene lost 3 bases and the J gene lost 9 bases, with 15 bases spanning the gap. The CDR3 has 14 amino acids. Looked up from germline, CDR1 is SNHLY and CDR2 is FYNNEI. In DNA, the CDR3 is TGTGCCAGCAGTGATCAGGAGGGCATAGGGCCCCAGCATTTT. Translated: CASSDQEGIGPQHF.

The V gene is TRBV9, the J gene TRBJ2-7, with 8 bases aligning to TRBD1. From germline, CDR1 is SGDLS and CDR2 YYNGEE. The V gene end was trimmed by 3 bases and the J gene end by 6 bases; junction bases not matched to a gene: 5. The length of the CDR3 is 13 residues. The DNA of the CDR3 is TGTGCCAGCAGCGGGTTCAGGGGGCCCGAGCAGTACTTC. Encoded protein: CASSGFRGPEQYF.

The chain has TRBV18 and TRBJ1-4, with a tentative D call TRBD1 (5 bases). This CDR3 region has 13 residues. Trimming removed 6 bases at V and 4 bases at J, with 9 bases between. Germline loops: CDR1 KGHSH, CDR2 LQKENI. The CDR3 DNA is TGTGCCAGCTCGGAGGGGAATAATGAAAAACTGTTTTTT. It yields the protein CASSEGNNEKLFF.

The chain couples TRBV5-1 to TRBJ2-4, with D possibly being TRBD2 (6 bases). The CDR3 totals 13 residues. Trimming removed 2 bases from V and 8 bases from J, with 11 bases in between. Germline lookup yields CDR1 SGHRS and CDR2 YFSETQ. The CDR3 DNA is TGCGCCAGCAGCTTCGGGGGATCGGACATTCAGTACTTC. Its protein product is CASSFGGSDIQYF.

The V and J genes are TRBV3-1 (or the pseudogene TRBV3-2) and TRBJ2-4; D remains unclear. The germline V gene encodes CDR1 LGHDT and CDR2 YNNKEL (reference sequence). V was clipped by 1 base and J by 6 bases, with 7 bases between them. The CDR3 sequence is 13 residues long. The CDR3 coding sequence is TGTGCCAGCAGCCAAGCCCTGGGAAACATTCAGTACTTC. Protein sequence: CASSQALGNIQYF.

V usage is TRBV5-1 and J usage is TRBJ1-1; D call uncertain. The CDR3 extends over 15 amino acids. V lost 4 bases to trimming and J lost 5 bases, with 18 bases between them. CDR1 and CDR2 (germline): SGHRS, YFSETQ. This CDR3 is CASSPTPDRGTEAFF. The CDR3 nucleotides read TGCGCCAGCAGCCCTACCCCGGATCGTGGTACTGAAGCTTTCTTT.

This clone has a handful of counts. This rearrangement joins TRBV20-1 to TRBJ1-4; a possible D gene is TRBD1 (6 bases). Trimming took off 3 bases at V and 9 bases at J, with 14 bases between the two ends. Germline CDR1 and CDR2: DFQATT and SNEGSKA (reference sequence). The CDR3 covers 13 residues. The CDR3: CSASGGGVQKLFF. Here the CDR3 DNA reads TGCAGTGCTAGTGGAGGGGGAGTGCAAAAACTGTTTTTT.

As DNA, the CDR3 is TGTGCCAGCAGACGACAGGGGACTCTAAGCGGCTACACCTTC. Translating it yields CASRRQGTLSGYTF. J is TRBJ1-2 and V is TRBV6-5; 8 nucleotides agree with TRBD1. Germline CDR1 is MNHEY and CDR2 is SVGAGI. The CDR3 spans 14 residues. The junction had 11 bases not matched to a gene; V was cut back by 6 bases and J by 8 bases.

The chain couples TRBV19 to TRBJ1-2, with a possible D match to TRBD1 (5 bases). V shed 3 bases and J shed 0 bases, with 11 bases lying between them. This CDR3 comprises 15 residues. CDR1 and CDR2 (germline): LNHDA, SQIVND (reference sequence). The CDR3 protein is CASSIYGGANYGYTF. The CDR3, as DNA: TGTGCCAGTAGTATTTATGGGGGAGCTAACTATGGCTACACCTTC.

This chain joins TRBV24-1 and TRBJ2-2; D uncertain. The V gene lost 1 base and the J gene lost 5 bases, with 4 bases spanning the gap. CDR3 length: 13 residues. Germline values: CDR1 KGHDR, CDR2 SFDVKD. CDR3 nucleotide sequence: TGTGCCACCAGTGATTTATGGACCGGGGAGCTGTTTTTT. This sequence encodes CATSDLWTGELFF.

The gene calls are TRBV11-3 and TRBJ2-2; tentatively, D is TRBD2 (5 bases). V shed 6 bases and J shed 1 base, with 15 bases lying between them. Germline V gene lookup returns CDR1 SGHNT and CDR2 YENEEA. This CDR3 is 16 amino acids long. For the CDR3, the DNA is TGTGCCAGCAGACCATCCGGGATTTTGAACACCGGGGAGCTGTTTTTT. Protein sequence: CASRPSGILNTGELFF. Using reference TRBV11-3 and TRBJ2-2 for the parts outside the CDR3, the full variable domain is EAGVVQSPRYKIIEKKQPVAFWCNPISGHNTLYWYLQNLGQGPELLIRYENEEAVDDSQLPKDRFSAERLKGVDSTLKIQPAELGDSAVYLCASRPSGILNTGELFFGEGSRLTVL.